The 6 T cell receptor beta chains below all came from one sample that was sequenced in a study of breast tumors, draining lymph nodes, adjacent tissues. Axillary draining lymph nodes of breast cancer patients supplied the node samples. TCRdb recomputed calls from the multiplex PCR reads with MiXCR, one row per CDR3 protein. The sample lists approximately 120,000 distinct CDR3 sequences, 21% occurring once. Source material: axillary lymph node tissue. These TCRs come from a female donor with breast cancer. Some clones in this sample may be carry-over from other donors' samples.

This clonotype has just a few counts. The CDR3 protein is CAWNRPDANEKLFF. CDR3 nucleotides: TGTGCCTGGAACCGGCCCGATGCTAATGAAAAACTGTTTTTT. This chain uses TRBV30 with TRBJ1-4; D is ambiguous. The CDR3 is 14 amino acids. Germline assignment: CDR1 GTSNPN and CDR2 SVGIG (reference sequence). Trimming took off 4 bases at V and 3 bases at J, with 12 bases between the two ends.

CDR3 residues: CASSSRLAGYEQYF. Here the CDR3 DNA reads TGTGCCAGCAGTTCACGACTAGCGGGCTACGAGCAGTACTTC. The chain recombines TRBV28 with TRBJ2-7; 10 bases are shared with TRBD2. Germline assignment: CDR1 MDHEN and CDR2 SYDVKM. This CDR3 has 14 residues. The V gene end was trimmed by 4 bases and the J gene end by 3 bases; junction bases not matched to a gene: 3.

This clonotype has at least ten counts. V usage is TRBV12-3 or TRBV12-4 and J usage is TRBJ2-1; D not resolved. This CDR3 spans 16 amino acids. Deletions cut 5 bases from V and 2 bases from J, with 16 bases between. This CDR3 reads CASSPNLPATYNEQFF. The CDR3 DNA reads TGTGCCAGCAGTCCTAACCTACCGGCTACCTACAATGAGCAGTTCTTC.

This clonotype was found many times. The chain combines TRBV7-8 with TRBJ2-1, with D hard to call. CDR1 is SGHVS and CDR2 is FQNEAQ in the germline V gene. The CDR3 length is 13 residues. Trimming pared 2 bases from V and 6 bases from J, leaving 8 bases between. For the CDR3, the DNA is TGTGCCAGCAGCTTATCCTGGACCAATGAGCAGTTCTTC. It translates to CASSLSWTNEQFF.

This clonotype was detected many times. The chain has TRBV12-3 or TRBV12-4 and TRBJ2-5; the D is unclear. The length of the CDR3 is 13 residues. V was trimmed by 4 bases and J by 5 bases, leaving 11 bases between them. The CDR3 bases are TGTGCCAGCAGTTCAGCCAGTAGGGAGACCCAGTACTTC. Protein sequence: CASSSASRETQYF.

This clonotype was counted many times. The chain joins TRBV3-1 to TRBJ2-7; D might be TRBD1 or TRBD2, each matching 5 bases. The germline gives CDR1 LGHDT, CDR2 YNNKEL (reference sequence). The germline V and J ends were trimmed by 2 bases and 0 bases, with 20 bases remaining between them. The CDR3 has 18 residues. CDR3 nucleotides: TGTGCCAGCAGCCAACCCCTAGGTGGTGGTGGGACCTCCTACGAGCAGTACTTC. Translation gives CASSQPLGGGGTSYEQYF.